A selection of T cell receptor beta chains follows, all from one sample in a study of cytomegalovirus exposure and HLA in healthy donors. TCRdb's table, derived via immunoSEQ multiplex PCR, lists solely in-frame clones and lacks some. The data show 11,000 to 15,000 clones, less than 75% seen once. The material sequenced was PBMCs. The receptors stem from a woman between 45 and 60 years old in good health and CMV-seropositive. Both conserved end residues are part of each CDR3. D genes are given only for firm matches. Clone size is given for some rows only: seen once, a few or many times, or a class if the clone is expanded.

cdr3_aa: CASSPDAGGTYEQYF; cdr3_nt: TGCGCCAGCAGCCCTGACGCCGGGGGAACCTACGAGCAGTACTTC; d_call: -; j_call: TRBJ2-7; clone_size: -; v_call: TRBV4-1
cdr3_aa: CASSVGSTPTQYF; cdr3_nt: TGTGCCAGCAGTGTAGGTAGCACTCCTACGCAGTATTTT; d_call: -; j_call: TRBJ2-3; clone_size: few; v_call: TRBV2
cdr3_aa: CASRGLVLHEQFF; cdr3_nt: TGTGCTAGCAGAGGACTAGTCCTACATGAGCAGTTCTTC; d_call: TRBD2; j_call: TRBJ2-1; clone_size: -; v_call: TRBV7-7
cdr3_aa: CASSATGTTGELFF; cdr3_nt: TGTGCCAGCAGTGCCACAGGGACAACCGGGGAGCTGTTTTTT; d_call: -; j_call: TRBJ2-2; clone_size: few; v_call: TRBV6-4
cdr3_aa: CASSLTSYTF; cdr3_nt: TGTGCCAGCAGCTTGACAAGCTACACCTTC; d_call: -; j_call: TRBJ1-2; clone_size: -; v_call: TRBV5-6
cdr3_aa: CASSSQEAKNIQYF; cdr3_nt: TGTGCCAGCTCGTCCCAGGAAGCCAAAAACATTCAGTACTTC; d_call: -; j_call: TRBJ2-4; clone_size: -; v_call: TRBV18
cdr3_aa: CAWHDRGRAEAFF; cdr3_nt: TGTGCCTGGCACGACAGGGGGCGGGCTGAAGCTTTCTTT; d_call: TRBD1; j_call: TRBJ1-1; clone_size: few; v_call: TRBV30
cdr3_aa: CSVEDDTQGSYEQYF; cdr3_nt: TGCAGCGTTGAGGATGATACACAGGGTAGCTACGAGCAGTACTTC; d_call: -; j_call: TRBJ2-7; clone_size: few; v_call: TRBV29-1
cdr3_aa: CASSTRVTGANVLTF; cdr3_nt: TGTGCCAGCAGTACCAGGGTTACTGGGGCCAACGTCCTGACTTTC; d_call: -; j_call: TRBJ2-6; clone_size: medium-sized; v_call: TRBV6-6
cdr3_aa: CASSLSGTQYF; cdr3_nt: TGTGCCAGCAGCCTCTCCGGTACGCAGTATTTT; d_call: -; j_call: TRBJ2-3; clone_size: few; v_call: TRBV5-4
cdr3_aa: CASSLVALDGYEQYF; cdr3_nt: TGTGCCAGCAGCTTAGTCGCTCTAGATGGCTACGAGCAGTACTTC; d_call: -; j_call: TRBJ2-7; clone_size: -; v_call: TRBV7-8
cdr3_aa: CASSLGQVLHEQYF; cdr3_nt: TGCGCCAGCAGCTTGGGACAGGTTCTACACGAGCAGTACTTC; d_call: -; j_call: TRBJ2-7; clone_size: few; v_call: TRBV5-1
cdr3_aa: CSAGSYEQFF; cdr3_nt: TGCAGTGCTGGCAGTTACGAGCAGTTCTTC; d_call: -; j_call: TRBJ2-1; clone_size: few; v_call: TRBV20-1
cdr3_aa: CASSPTGSQNTEAFF; cdr3_nt: TGTGCCAGCTCACCAACCGGGTCTCAGAACACTGAAGCTTTCTTT; d_call: -; j_call: TRBJ1-1; clone_size: -; v_call: TRBV18
cdr3_aa: CASSLAGPIRFF; cdr3_nt: TGCGCCAGCAGCTTGGCGGGTCCTATACGGTTCTTC; d_call: -; j_call: TRBJ2-1; clone_size: once; v_call: TRBV5-1
cdr3_aa: CAWSGDSHNQPQHF; cdr3_nt: TGTGCCTGGAGCGGGGACAGCCACAATCAGCCCCAGCATTTT; d_call: TRBD1; j_call: TRBJ1-5; clone_size: -; v_call: TRBV30
cdr3_aa: CASSIVAGTEAFF; cdr3_nt: TGTGCCAGTAGTATCGTGGCGGGCACTGAAGCTTTCTTT; d_call: -; j_call: TRBJ1-1; clone_size: -; v_call: TRBV19
cdr3_aa: CASSGLGNTEAFF; cdr3_nt: TGTGCCAGCAGTGGACTGGGGAACACTGAAGCTTTCTTT; d_call: -; j_call: TRBJ1-1; clone_size: -; v_call: TRBV6-5
cdr3_aa: CASSPDIKETQYF; cdr3_nt: TGTGCTAGCAGCCCCGACATTAAAGAGACCCAGTACTTC; d_call: -; j_call: TRBJ2-5; clone_size: -; v_call: TRBV7-7
cdr3_aa: CASSKAGGGTDTQYF; cdr3_nt: TGTGCCAGCTCAAAAGCGGGAGGCGGCACAGATACGCAGTATTTT; d_call: TRBD2; j_call: TRBJ2-3; clone_size: -; v_call: TRBV6-4
cdr3_aa: CASSPTRTGYNEQFF; cdr3_nt: TGTGCCAGCAGCCCGACCAGGACAGGATACAATGAGCAGTTCTTC; d_call: TRBD1; j_call: TRBJ2-1; clone_size: once; v_call: TRBV7-8
cdr3_aa: CATRDRSSYEQYF; cdr3_nt: TGTGCCACCCGGGACAGGAGCTCCTACGAGCAGTACTTC; d_call: TRBD1; j_call: TRBJ2-7; clone_size: few; v_call: TRBV7-8
cdr3_aa: CASTLGATEAFF; cdr3_nt: TGTGCCAGTACTTTGGGGGCCACTGAAGCTTTCTTT; d_call: -; j_call: TRBJ1-1; clone_size: -; v_call: TRBV19
cdr3_aa: CSVEKIRQRGSGYTF; cdr3_nt: TGCAGCGTTGAAAAGATCCGGCAGAGAGGCTCTGGCTACACCTTC; d_call: -; j_call: TRBJ1-2; clone_size: few; v_call: TRBV29-1
cdr3_aa: CATHGTTQETQYF; cdr3_nt: TGTGCCACGCATGGGACAACCCAAGAGACCCAGTACTTC; d_call: -; j_call: TRBJ2-5; clone_size: -; v_call: TRBV28
cdr3_aa: CSVEGDTEAFF; cdr3_nt: TGCAGCGTCGAGGGAGATACTGAAGCTTTCTTT; d_call: -; j_call: TRBJ1-1; clone_size: -; v_call: TRBV29-1
cdr3_aa: CASSLDSMNTEAFF; cdr3_nt: TGCGCCAGCAGTCTAGACAGCATGAACACTGAAGCTTTCTTT; d_call: -; j_call: TRBJ1-1; clone_size: -; v_call: TRBV5-1
cdr3_aa: CASRPDTLRAFF; cdr3_nt: TGTGCCAGCAGACCCGACACACTCCGGGCTTTCTTT; d_call: -; j_call: TRBJ1-1; clone_size: -; v_call: TRBV28
cdr3_aa: CAWSERAHEQYF; cdr3_nt: TGTGCCTGGAGTGAGCGGGCCCACGAGCAGTACTTC; d_call: -; j_call: TRBJ2-7; clone_size: -; v_call: TRBV30
cdr3_aa: CASSQAVETEAFF; cdr3_nt: TGCGCCAGCAGCCAAGCAGTCGAAACTGAAGCTTTCTTT; d_call: -; j_call: TRBJ1-1; clone_size: -; v_call: TRBV4-1
cdr3_aa: CASRHAAGPSYEQYF; cdr3_nt: TGTGCCAGCAGGCATGCGGCGGGACCCTCCTACGAGCAGTACTTC; d_call: -; j_call: TRBJ2-7; clone_size: few; v_call: TRBV7-2
cdr3_aa: CASSLGARNYGYTF; cdr3_nt: TGTGCCAGCAGCTTAGGGGCCAGAAACTATGGCTACACCTTC; d_call: -; j_call: TRBJ1-2; clone_size: -; v_call: TRBV7-2
cdr3_aa: CSGTSSGNTIYF; cdr3_nt: TGCAGCGGGACTTCCTCTGGAAACACCATATATTTT; d_call: -; j_call: TRBJ1-3; clone_size: -; v_call: TRBV29-1
cdr3_aa: CASRTGGGGSEQYF; cdr3_nt: TGTGCCAGCAGGACAGGGGGCGGAGGTTCCGAGCAGTACTTC; d_call: TRBD1; j_call: TRBJ2-7; clone_size: -; v_call: TRBV28
cdr3_aa: CASSQQGLMNTEAFF; cdr3_nt: TGTGCCAGCAGCCAACAGGGCCTGATGAACACTGAAGCTTTCTTT; d_call: -; j_call: TRBJ1-1; clone_size: -; v_call: TRBV14
cdr3_aa: CACRTGPREQYF; cdr3_nt: TGTGCCTGCCGGACAGGACCTCGTGAGCAGTACTTC; d_call: TRBD1; j_call: TRBJ2-7; clone_size: -; v_call: TRBV30
cdr3_aa: CASSLRRASGTDTQYF; cdr3_nt: TGCGCCAGCAGCCTTCGGAGGGCCTCGGGCACAGATACGCAGTATTTT; d_call: -; j_call: TRBJ2-3; clone_size: once; v_call: TRBV4-1
cdr3_aa: CSVEQGLAFF; cdr3_nt: TGCAGCGTTGAGCAGGGGTTAGCTTTCTTT; d_call: -; j_call: TRBJ1-1; clone_size: -; v_call: TRBV29-1
cdr3_aa: CASSRRTVGLYEQYF; cdr3_nt: TGTGCCAGCAGCAGACGGACAGTTGGGCTCTACGAGCAGTACTTC; d_call: -; j_call: TRBJ2-7; clone_size: once; v_call: TRBV11-2
cdr3_aa: CASSERDSFYEQYF; cdr3_nt: TGTGCCAGCAGTGAGCGGGACAGTTTCTACGAGCAGTACTTC; d_call: -; j_call: TRBJ2-7; clone_size: -; v_call: TRBV6-1
cdr3_aa: CASSRQVKVANVLTF; cdr3_nt: TGTGCCAGCAGCCGACAGGTTAAGGTGGCCAACGTCCTGACTTTC; d_call: -; j_call: TRBJ2-6; clone_size: -; v_call: TRBV16
cdr3_aa: CASSQDSRKAFF; cdr3_nt: TGTGCCAGCAGCCAAGATTCCAGGAAGGCTTTCTTT; d_call: -; j_call: TRBJ1-1; clone_size: few; v_call: TRBV4-2
cdr3_aa: CASSLGLAGDTQYF; cdr3_nt: TGTGCCAGCAGCTTAGGGCTAGCGGGAGATACGCAGTATTTT; d_call: TRBD2; j_call: TRBJ2-3; clone_size: -; v_call: TRBV11-1
cdr3_aa: CSVSETGHIETQYF; cdr3_nt: TGCAGCGTCTCGGAGACAGGTCATATTGAGACCCAGTACTTC; d_call: -; j_call: TRBJ2-5; clone_size: -; v_call: TRBV29-1
cdr3_aa: CASRETGGAGGYTF; cdr3_nt: TGTGCCAGCAGGGAGACAGGGGGCGCTGGGGGCTACACCTTC; d_call: TRBD1; j_call: TRBJ1-2; clone_size: -; v_call: TRBV2
cdr3_aa: CASSQDVGQGTEAFF; cdr3_nt: TGTGCCAGCAGCCAAGATGTTGGGCAGGGCACTGAAGCTTTCTTT; d_call: -; j_call: TRBJ1-1; clone_size: -; v_call: TRBV4-2
cdr3_aa: CASSPGAANTEAFF; cdr3_nt: TGTGCCAGCAGCCCTGGAGCAGCCAACACTGAAGCTTTCTTT; d_call: -; j_call: TRBJ1-1; clone_size: -; v_call: TRBV7-2
cdr3_aa: CASSQGTSGSFSGELFF; cdr3_nt: TGTGCCAGCAGCCAAGGGACTAGCGGGAGTTTTTCCGGGGAGCTGTTTTTT; d_call: TRBD2; j_call: TRBJ2-2; clone_size: -; v_call: TRBV4-2
cdr3_aa: CASSIREDGYTF; cdr3_nt: TGTGCCAGTAGTATAAGGGAGGATGGCTACACCTTC; d_call: -; j_call: TRBJ1-2; clone_size: once; v_call: TRBV19
cdr3_aa: CASSYTGNTEAFF; cdr3_nt: TGTGCCAGCAGTTACACCGGGAACACTGAAGCTTTCTTT; d_call: -; j_call: TRBJ1-1; clone_size: -; v_call: TRBV6-5
cdr3_aa: CASSLDRRDQPQHF; cdr3_nt: TGCGCCAGCAGCCTGGACAGGAGAGATCAGCCCCAGCATTTT; d_call: TRBD1; j_call: TRBJ1-5; clone_size: -; v_call: TRBV5-1
cdr3_aa: CASRTGYGNQPQHF; cdr3_nt: TGCGCCAGCAGGACAGGGTACGGCAATCAGCCCCAGCATTTT; d_call: TRBD1; j_call: TRBJ1-5; clone_size: -; v_call: TRBV10-2
cdr3_aa: CASSPRTVPSHEQYF; cdr3_nt: TGCGCCAGCAGCCCCCGGACAGTTCCGTCCCACGAGCAGTACTTC; d_call: -; j_call: TRBJ2-7; clone_size: -; v_call: TRBV4-1
cdr3_aa: CASSHDRVGTEAFF; cdr3_nt: TGTGCCAGCAGCCACGACAGGGTAGGGACTGAAGCTTTCTTT; d_call: TRBD1; j_call: TRBJ1-1; clone_size: -; v_call: TRBV7-9
cdr3_aa: CASSLFVGTGGLGYPDTQYF; cdr3_nt: TGTGCCAGCAGCTTGTTTGTTGGGACAGGCGGATTAGGGTACCCAGATACGCAGTATTTT; d_call: TRBD1; j_call: TRBJ2-3; clone_size: few; v_call: TRBV5-4
cdr3_aa: CASSQGDDLYNYGYTF; cdr3_nt: TGTGCCAGCAGCCAAGGCGATGACTTGTATAACTATGGCTACACCTTC; d_call: -; j_call: TRBJ1-2; clone_size: few; v_call: TRBV4-2
cdr3_aa: CASSSDFPTYEQYF; cdr3_nt: TGTGCCAGCAGCTCGGACTTCCCCACCTACGAGCAGTACTTC; d_call: -; j_call: TRBJ2-7; clone_size: -; v_call: TRBV7-2
cdr3_aa: CAWSGKDRDTEAFF; cdr3_nt: TGTGCCTGGAGTGGCAAGGACAGGGACACTGAAGCTTTCTTT; d_call: TRBD1; j_call: TRBJ1-1; clone_size: -; v_call: TRBV30
cdr3_aa: CATSREMNTEAFF; cdr3_nt: TGTGCCACCAGCCGGGAGATGAACACTGAAGCTTTCTTT; d_call: -; j_call: TRBJ1-1; clone_size: -; v_call: TRBV15